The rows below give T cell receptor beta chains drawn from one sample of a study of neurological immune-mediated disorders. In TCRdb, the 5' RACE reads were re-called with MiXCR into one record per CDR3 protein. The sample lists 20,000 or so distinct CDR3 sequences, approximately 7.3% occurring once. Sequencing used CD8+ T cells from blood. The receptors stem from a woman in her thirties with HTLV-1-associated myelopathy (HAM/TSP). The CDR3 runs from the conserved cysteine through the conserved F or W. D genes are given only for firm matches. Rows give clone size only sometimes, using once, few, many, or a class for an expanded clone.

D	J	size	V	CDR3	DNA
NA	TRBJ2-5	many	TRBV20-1	CSARGSQETQYF	TGCAGTGCTAGAGGTAGCCAAGAGACCCAGTACTTC
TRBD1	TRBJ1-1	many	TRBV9	CASSKAGTGTTEAFF	TGTGCCAGCAGCAAAGCCGGGACAGGGACCACTGAAGCTTTCTTT
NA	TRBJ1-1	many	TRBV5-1	CASSLASGVNTEAFF	TGCGCCAGCAGCTTGGCCTCAGGGGTGAACACTGAAGCTTTCTTT
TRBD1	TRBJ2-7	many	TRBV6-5	CASSYHGGQIPYEQYF	TGTGCCAGCAGTTACCATGGGGGACAGATACCCTACGAGCAGTACTTC
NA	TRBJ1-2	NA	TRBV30	CVWSVLGRLNYGYTF	TGTGTCTGGAGTGTACTAGGACGGTTGAACTATGGCTACACCTTC
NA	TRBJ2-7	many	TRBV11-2	CASSSGMGYEQYF	TGTGCCAGCAGCTCTGGGATGGGGTACGAGCAGTACTTC
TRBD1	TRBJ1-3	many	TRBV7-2	CASSLDRGTGNTIYF	TGTGCCAGCAGCTTAGACAGGGGTACTGGAAACACCATATATTTT
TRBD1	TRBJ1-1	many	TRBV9	CASSYSGTGSEAFF	TGTGCCAGCAGCTACTCCGGGACAGGGAGTGAAGCTTTCTTT
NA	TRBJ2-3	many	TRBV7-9	CASSPTGNPSDTQYF	TGTGCCAGCAGCCCTACAGGGAATCCGAGTGATACGCAGTATTTT
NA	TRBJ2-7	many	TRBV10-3	CAISWGGEQYF	TGTGCCATCAGCTGGGGAGGAGAGCAGTACTTC
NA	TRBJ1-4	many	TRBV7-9	CASAVESTNEKLFF	TGTGCCAGCGCAGTAGAGTCAACTAATGAAAAACTGTTTTTT
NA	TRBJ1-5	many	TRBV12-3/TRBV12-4	CASSLEYSNQPQHF	TGTGCCAGCAGTTTGGAGTATAGCAATCAGCCCCAGCATTTT
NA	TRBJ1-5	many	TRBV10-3	CATEPGGDQPQHF	TGTGCCACCGAACCCGGGGGCGATCAGCCCCAGCATTTT
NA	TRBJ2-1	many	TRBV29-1	CSVRTATYNEQFF	TGCAGCGTGCGGACAGCCACCTACAATGAGCAGTTCTTC
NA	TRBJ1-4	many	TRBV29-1	CSVEDRGGEKLFF	TGCAGCGTTGAAGATCGGGGAGGGGAAAAACTGTTTTTT
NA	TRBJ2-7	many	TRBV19	CASSINWPGTEDYEQYF	TGTGCCAGTAGTATAAACTGGCCCGGGACGGAAGACTACGAGCAGTACTTC